The clone carrying this T cell receptor beta chain was seen once. This record belongs to a study of blood T cell repertoires in COVID-19. Study-wide background: Acute and convalescent COVID-19 samples came from the United States, Italy and Spain. In each case, the material was cDNA or gDNA derived from T cells, B-cell-depleted T cells, or PBMCs.

Germline lookup yields CDR1 LNHNV and CDR2 YYDKDF (reference sequence). V lost 5 bases and J lost 6; bases outside the gene matches: 10. The CDR3 has 16 amino acids. Per the authors' pipeline: Estimated nucleated cell counts came from reference gene primer amplification. Data came from immunoSEQ multiplex PCR; TCRdb stores just in-frame clones and leaves some out. For V, J and clone size, that table is used; D and trimming come from the DNA. The sample includes fewer than 120,000 clones, over 60% of them seen just once. J is TRBJ1-5 and V is TRBV15, with 10 nucleotides matching TRBD1. Sequencing was done on a sample of peripheral blood. The sequence was collected from a woman of 80 years or more with active or convalescent COVID-19. The CDR3 is CATSPTDRGKSQPQHF. As DNA, the CDR3 is TGTGCCACCAGCCCTACGGACAGGGGGAAGAGTCAGCCCCAGCATTTT.